The source of this TCR beta chain is a study of control samples from healthy donors and cancer patients. Sequenced by immunoSEQ multiplex PCR; TCRdb stores in-frame clones only, minus some. The repertoire holds approximately 49,000 clones, 65% to 90% seen once, with 2.8% in the top ten. Deletions cut 6 bases from V and 3 bases from J, with 13 bases between. The CDR3 totals 14 residues. CDR1 and CDR2 (germline): SGHTS, YDEGEE. Sequenced input: PBMCs. The V gene is TRBV5-8, the J gene TRBJ2-1; a weak D match, TRBD1 (5 bases). The sequence was collected from a woman aged 45-65 years with lung cancer. For the CDR3, the DNA is TGTGCCAGCACCATTGACAGCTTCTACAATGAGCAGTTCTTC. Protein product: CASTIDSFYNEQFF. The complete variable domain, with remaining parts taken from reference TRBV5-8 and TRBJ2-1, reads EAGVTQSPTHLIKTRGQQATLRCSPISGHTSVYWYQQALGLGLQFLLWYDEGEERNRGNFPPRFSGRQFPNYSSELNVNALELEDSALYLCASTIDSFYNEQFFGPGTRLTVL.